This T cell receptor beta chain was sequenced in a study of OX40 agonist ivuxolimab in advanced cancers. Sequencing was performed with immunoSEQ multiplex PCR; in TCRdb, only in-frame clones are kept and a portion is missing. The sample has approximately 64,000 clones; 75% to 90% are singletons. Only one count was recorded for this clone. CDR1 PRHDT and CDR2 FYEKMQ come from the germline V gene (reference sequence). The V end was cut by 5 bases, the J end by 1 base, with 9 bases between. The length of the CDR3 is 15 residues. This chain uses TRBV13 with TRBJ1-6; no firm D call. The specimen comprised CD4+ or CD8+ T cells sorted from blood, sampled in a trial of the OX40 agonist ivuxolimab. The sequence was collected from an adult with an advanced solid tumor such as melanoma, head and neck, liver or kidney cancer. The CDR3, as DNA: TGTGCCAGCAGCGGACCGGGTTCCTATAATTCACCCCTCCACTTT. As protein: CASSGPGSYNSPLHF.